This T cell receptor (beta chain) was sequenced during a study of blood T cell repertoires in COVID-19 (dated by TCRdb to 2019 to 2021). Notes on the research overall: The collaborator samples originated in the United States, Italy and Spain and spanned the acute and convalescent phases of COVID-19. The material from the prospective study consisted of cDNA or gDNA derived from T cells, B-cell-depleted T cells, or PBMCs. Subjects who had been exposed to COVID-19, were actively infected with it, or had recovered from it provided the deeply sampled blood TCRbeta repertoires that made up the dataset. The repertoires were released in a freely available public database meant as a resource for research on the immune response to SARS-CoV-2. The samples were drawn from the first 160 participants of the ongoing ImmuneRACE study and from 950 to 1,500 subjects provided by 6 global collaborators. The sample metadata nearly always contained a de-identified subject ID, COVID-19 status, age in years and sex. Where HLA class I and class II types were available, the types were taken from metadata supplied by the sample provider, not from assay-based typing. What the work shows at the level of the full study, not this receptor alone: Clinical and demographic metadata were provided uncurated, with the amount varying by source and participant.

Trimming takes 2 bases from V and 0 bases from J, and the germline ends sit 8 bases apart. Per the germline V gene (reference sequence), LNHDA is the CDR1 and SQIVND is the CDR2. The CDR3 has 15 amino acids, counting the end cysteine and phenylalanine. This entry keeps only the CDR3 DNA: 45 bases, framed from base 1. One collaborating source in Seattle enrolled patients while the patients were actively infected and followed the patients over time throughout the course of disease. Each collaborating institution followed its own protocols to collect whole blood in K2EDTA tubes. For TCRbeta analysis, collaborator samples were shipped as frozen whole blood, as isolated PBMCs, or as DNA extracted from either sample type. Details on this clone: Its target antigen remains unknown. It has no much larger one-base neighbor in the sample; base qualities were not kept.

TCRbeta CDR3 regions were amplified from genomic DNA using the immunoSEQ Assay, a bias-controlled multiplex PCR. As for the original processing: The number of nucleated cells in each sample was estimated from the amplification of reference gene primers within the assay. To quantify the absolute abundance of each unique TCRbeta CDR3 rearrangement, sequence reads were collapsed and filtered. For each sample, productive Simpson clonality was calculated as the square root of Simpson's diversity index over productive rearrangements. Imported from immuneACCESS, the table was reduced by TCRdb to in-frame sequences with V and J called. These copies leave out some clones; in studies compared against another copy, an unresolved V gene accounts for under half, and the cause of the remainder is not known. D and trimming were read from the DNA, whereas the V and J calls and clone size are those reported in that table. The sample table contains approximately 170,000 clones; only one count was recorded for roughly four fifths of them. Less than 3% of the sample comes from the top ten.

Sequenced sample: peripheral blood. The sequence was collected from an elderly woman with COVID-19, enrolled during active disease. The chain employs TRBV19 and TRBJ2-4; D gene: possibly TRBD2, on 5 matching bases. The nucleotide sequence is given as TGTGCCAGTAGTATATGGGGAGAAGCCAAAAACATTCAGTACTTC. Translated, it reads CASSIWGEAKNIQYF.